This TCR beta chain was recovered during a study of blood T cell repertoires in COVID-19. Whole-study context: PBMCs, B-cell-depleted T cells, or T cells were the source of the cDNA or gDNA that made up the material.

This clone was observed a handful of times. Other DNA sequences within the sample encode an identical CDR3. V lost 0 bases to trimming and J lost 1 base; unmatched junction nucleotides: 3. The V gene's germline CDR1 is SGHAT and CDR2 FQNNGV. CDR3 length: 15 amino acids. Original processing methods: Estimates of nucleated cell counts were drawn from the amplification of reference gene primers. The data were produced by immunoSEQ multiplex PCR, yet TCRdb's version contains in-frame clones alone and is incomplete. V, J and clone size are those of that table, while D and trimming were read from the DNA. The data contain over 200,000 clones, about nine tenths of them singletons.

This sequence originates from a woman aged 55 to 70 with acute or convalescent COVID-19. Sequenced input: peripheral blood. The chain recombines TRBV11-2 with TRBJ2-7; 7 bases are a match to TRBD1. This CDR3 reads CASSLERGQSYEQYF. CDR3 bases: TGTGCCAGCAGCTTAGAGAGGGGGCAGTCCTACGAGCAGTACTTC.